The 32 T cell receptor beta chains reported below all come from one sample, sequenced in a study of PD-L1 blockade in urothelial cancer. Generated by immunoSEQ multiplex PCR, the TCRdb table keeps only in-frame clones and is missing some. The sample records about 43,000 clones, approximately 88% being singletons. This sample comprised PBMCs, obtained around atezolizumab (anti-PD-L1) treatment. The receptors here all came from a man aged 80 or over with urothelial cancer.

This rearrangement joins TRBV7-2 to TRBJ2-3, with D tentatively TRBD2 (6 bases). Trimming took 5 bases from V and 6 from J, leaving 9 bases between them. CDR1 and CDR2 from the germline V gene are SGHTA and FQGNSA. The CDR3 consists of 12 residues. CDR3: CASSPLADTQYF. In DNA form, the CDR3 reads TGTGCCAGCAGCCCTCTAGCGGATACGCAGTATTTT.

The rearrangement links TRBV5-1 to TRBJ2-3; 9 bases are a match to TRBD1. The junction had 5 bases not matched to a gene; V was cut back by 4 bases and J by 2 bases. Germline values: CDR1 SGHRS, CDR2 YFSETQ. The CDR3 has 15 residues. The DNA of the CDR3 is TGCGCCAGCAGCCCAAGGACAGGGGACACAGATACGCAGTATTTT. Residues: CASSPRTGDTDTQYF.

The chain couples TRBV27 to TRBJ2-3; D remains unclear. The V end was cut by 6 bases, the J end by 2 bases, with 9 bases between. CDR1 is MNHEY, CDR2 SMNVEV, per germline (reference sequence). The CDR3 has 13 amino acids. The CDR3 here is CASRALFTDTQYF. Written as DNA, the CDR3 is TGTGCCAGCAGGGCCCTTTTCACAGATACGCAGTATTTT.

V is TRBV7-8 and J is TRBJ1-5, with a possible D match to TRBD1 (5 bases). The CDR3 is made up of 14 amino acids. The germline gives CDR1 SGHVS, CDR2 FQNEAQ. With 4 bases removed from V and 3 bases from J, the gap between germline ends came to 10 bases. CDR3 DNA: TGTGCCAGCAGCTCGAGCAGGGACAATCAGCCCCAGCATTTT. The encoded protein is CASSSSRDNQPQHF.

CDR3 region: CASKSSQETQYF. The CDR3 DNA follows: TGTGCCAGCAAAAGCTCCCAAGAGACCCAGTACTTC. V and J are TRBV2 and TRBJ2-5; D unclear. The CDR3 spans 12 residues. Germline V lookup: CDR1 SNHLY, CDR2 FYNNEI. Trimming removed 7 bases from V and 1 base from J, with 7 bases in between.

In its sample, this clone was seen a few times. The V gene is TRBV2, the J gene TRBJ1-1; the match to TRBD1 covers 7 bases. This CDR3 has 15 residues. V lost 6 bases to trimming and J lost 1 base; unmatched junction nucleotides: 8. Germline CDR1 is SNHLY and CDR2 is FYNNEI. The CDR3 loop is CASRHGGQTNTEAFF. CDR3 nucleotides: TGTGCCAGCAGGCATGGGGGACAGACGAACACTGAAGCTTTCTTT. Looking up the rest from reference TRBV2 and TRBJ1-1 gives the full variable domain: EPEVTQTPSHQVTQMGQEVILRCVPISNHLYFYWYRQILGQKVEFLVSFYNNEISEKSEIFDDQFSVERPDGSNFTLKIRSTKLEDSAMYFCASRHGGQTNTEAFFGQGTRLTVV.

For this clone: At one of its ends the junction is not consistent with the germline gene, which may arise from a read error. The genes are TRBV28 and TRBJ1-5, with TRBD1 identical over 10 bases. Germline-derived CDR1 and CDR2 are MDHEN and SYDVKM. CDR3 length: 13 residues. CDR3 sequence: CASSLETGTGAFF. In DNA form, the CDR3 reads TGTGCCAGCAGTTTAGAAACCGGGACAGGGGCTTTTTTT.

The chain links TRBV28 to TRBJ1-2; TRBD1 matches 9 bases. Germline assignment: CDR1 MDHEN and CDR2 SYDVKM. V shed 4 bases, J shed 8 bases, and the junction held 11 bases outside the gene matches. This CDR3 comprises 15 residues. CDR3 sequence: CASSSPSGTGNGYTF. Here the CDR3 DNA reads TGTGCCAGCAGTTCTCCATCCGGGACAGGGAACGGCTACACCTTC.

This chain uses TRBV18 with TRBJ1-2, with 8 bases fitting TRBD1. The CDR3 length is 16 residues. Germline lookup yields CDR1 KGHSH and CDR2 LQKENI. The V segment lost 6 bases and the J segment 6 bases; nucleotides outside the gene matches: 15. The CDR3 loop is CASSAPSGRGHDGYTF. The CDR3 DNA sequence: TGTGCCAGCTCCGCGCCCTCGGGCAGGGGGCACGATGGCTACACCTTC.

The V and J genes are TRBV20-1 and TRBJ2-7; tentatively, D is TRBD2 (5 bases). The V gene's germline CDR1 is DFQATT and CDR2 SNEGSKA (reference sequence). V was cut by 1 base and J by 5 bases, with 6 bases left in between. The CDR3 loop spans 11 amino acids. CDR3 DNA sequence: TGCAGTGCTAGAGGGGAGAACGAGCAGTACTTC. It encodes CSARGENEQYF.

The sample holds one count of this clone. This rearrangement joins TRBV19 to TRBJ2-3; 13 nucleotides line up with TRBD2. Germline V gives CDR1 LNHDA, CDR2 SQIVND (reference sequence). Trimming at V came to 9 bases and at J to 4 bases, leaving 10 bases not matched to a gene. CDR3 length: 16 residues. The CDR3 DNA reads TGTGCCAGCACTAGCGGGAGGGCCGTAGGGGCAGATACGCAGTATTTT. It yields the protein CASTSGRAVGADTQYF.

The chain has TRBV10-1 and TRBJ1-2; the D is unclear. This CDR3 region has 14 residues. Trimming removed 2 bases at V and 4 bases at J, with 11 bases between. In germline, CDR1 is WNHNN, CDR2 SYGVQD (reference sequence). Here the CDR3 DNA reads TGCGCCAGCAGTGAGGGTCCAGGCACCTATGGCTACACCTTC. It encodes CASSEGPGTYGYTF.

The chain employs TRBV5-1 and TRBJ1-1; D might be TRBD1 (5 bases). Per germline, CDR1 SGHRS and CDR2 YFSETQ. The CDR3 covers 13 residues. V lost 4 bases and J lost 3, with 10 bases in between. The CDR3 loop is CASSQGADTEAFF. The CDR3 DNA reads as TGCGCCAGCAGCCAGGGCGCGGACACTGAAGCTTTCTTT.

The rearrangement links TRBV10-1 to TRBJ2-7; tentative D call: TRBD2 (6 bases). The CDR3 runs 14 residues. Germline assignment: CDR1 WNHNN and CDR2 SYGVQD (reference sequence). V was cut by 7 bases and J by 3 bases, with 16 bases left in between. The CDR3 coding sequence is TGCGCCAGCATGGAGGGCCCCTCCTTCTACGAGCAGTACTTC. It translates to CASMEGPSFYEQYF.

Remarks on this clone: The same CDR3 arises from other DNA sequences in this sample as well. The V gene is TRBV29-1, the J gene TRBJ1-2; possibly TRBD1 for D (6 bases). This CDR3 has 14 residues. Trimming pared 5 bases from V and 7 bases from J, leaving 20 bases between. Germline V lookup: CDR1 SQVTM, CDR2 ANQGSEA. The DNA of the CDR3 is TGCAGCGTTTTTGGCGGGGGCGCCTATTTTGGCTACACCTTC. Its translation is CSVFGGGAYFGYTF. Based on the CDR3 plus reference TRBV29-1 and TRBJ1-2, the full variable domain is SAVISQKPSRDICQRGTSLTIQCQVDSQVTMMFWYRQQPGQSLTLIATANQGSEATYESGFVIDKFPISRPNLTFSTLTVSNMSPEDSSIYLCSVFGGGAYFGYTFGSGTRLTVV.

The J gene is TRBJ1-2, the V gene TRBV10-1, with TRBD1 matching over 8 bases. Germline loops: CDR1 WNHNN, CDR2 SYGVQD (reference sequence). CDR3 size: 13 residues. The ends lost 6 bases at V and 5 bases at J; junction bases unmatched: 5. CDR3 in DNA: TGCGCCAGCAGCGACAGGGGCCCGTATGGCTACACCTTC. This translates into CASSDRGPYGYTF.

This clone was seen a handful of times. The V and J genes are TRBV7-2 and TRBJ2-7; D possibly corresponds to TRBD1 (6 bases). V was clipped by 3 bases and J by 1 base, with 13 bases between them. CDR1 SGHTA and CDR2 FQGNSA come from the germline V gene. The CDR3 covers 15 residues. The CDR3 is CASSFFPRGSYEQYF. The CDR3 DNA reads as TGTGCCAGCAGCTTTTTCCCCAGGGGTTCCTACGAGCAGTACTTC. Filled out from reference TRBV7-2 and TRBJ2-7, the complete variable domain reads GAGVSQSPSNKVTEKGKDVELRCDPISGHTALYWYRQSLGQGLEFLIYFQGNSAPDKSGLPSDRFSAERTGGSVSTLTIQRTQQEDSAVYLCASSFFPRGSYEQYFGPGTRLTVT.

The CDR3 DNA follows: TGTGCCAGTAGCAACCACGGGGACAGGGGGTGGGACACTGAAGCTTTCTTT. It specifies CASSNHGDRGWDTEAFF. The chain links TRBV19 to TRBJ1-1; TRBD1 matches at 11 bases. Germline assignment: CDR1 LNHDA and CDR2 SQIVND (reference sequence). This CDR3 has 17 residues. V gave up 6 bases and J gave up 3 bases; unmatched junction bases: 12.

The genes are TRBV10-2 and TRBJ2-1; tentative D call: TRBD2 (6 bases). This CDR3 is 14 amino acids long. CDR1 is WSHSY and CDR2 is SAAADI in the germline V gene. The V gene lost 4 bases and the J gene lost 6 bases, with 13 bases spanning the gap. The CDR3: CASSAGGRPNEQFF. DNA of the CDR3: TGCGCCAGCAGTGCTGGAGGGAGGCCCAATGAGCAGTTCTTC.

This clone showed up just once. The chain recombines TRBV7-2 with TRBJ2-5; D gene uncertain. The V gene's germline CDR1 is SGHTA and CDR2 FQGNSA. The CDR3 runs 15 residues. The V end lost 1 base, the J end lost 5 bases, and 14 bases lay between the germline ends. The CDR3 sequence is CASSLERAGAETQYF. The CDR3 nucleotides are TGTGCCAGCAGCTTAGAACGTGCAGGTGCCGAGACCCAGTACTTC.

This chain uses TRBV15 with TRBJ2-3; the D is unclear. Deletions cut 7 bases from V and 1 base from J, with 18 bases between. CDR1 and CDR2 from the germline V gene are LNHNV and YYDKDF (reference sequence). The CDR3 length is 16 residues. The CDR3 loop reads CATINPMFPGTDTQYF. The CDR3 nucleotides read TGTGCCACCATCAATCCCATGTTCCCGGGCACAGATACGCAGTATTTT.

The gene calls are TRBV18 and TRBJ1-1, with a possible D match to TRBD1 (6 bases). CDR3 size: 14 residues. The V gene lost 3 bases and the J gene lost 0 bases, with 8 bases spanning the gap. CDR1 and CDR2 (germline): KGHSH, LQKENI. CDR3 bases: TGTGCCAGCTCACCGGGACATCTGAACACTGAAGCTTTCTTT. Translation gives CASSPGHLNTEAFF.

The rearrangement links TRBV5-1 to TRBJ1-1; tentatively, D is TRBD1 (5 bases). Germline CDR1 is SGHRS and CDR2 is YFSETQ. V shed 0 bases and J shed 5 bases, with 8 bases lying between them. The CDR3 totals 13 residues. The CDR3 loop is CASSLDGGTEAFF. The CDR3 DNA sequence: TGCGCCAGCAGCTTGGATGGGGGGACTGAAGCTTTCTTT.

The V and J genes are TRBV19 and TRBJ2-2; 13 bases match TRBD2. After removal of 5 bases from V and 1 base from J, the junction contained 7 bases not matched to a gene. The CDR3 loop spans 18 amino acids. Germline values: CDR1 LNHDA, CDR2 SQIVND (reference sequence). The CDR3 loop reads CASSSWTSGGLNTGELFF. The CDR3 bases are TGTGCCAGTAGTTCCTGGACTAGCGGGGGATTGAACACCGGGGAGCTGTTTTTT.

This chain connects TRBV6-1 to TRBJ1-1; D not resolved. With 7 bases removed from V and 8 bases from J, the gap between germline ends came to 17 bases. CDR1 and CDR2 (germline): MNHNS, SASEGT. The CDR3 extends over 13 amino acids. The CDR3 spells CASNIGEENEAFF. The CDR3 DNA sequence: TGTGCCAGCAACATCGGAGAGGAGAACGAAGCTTTCTTT.

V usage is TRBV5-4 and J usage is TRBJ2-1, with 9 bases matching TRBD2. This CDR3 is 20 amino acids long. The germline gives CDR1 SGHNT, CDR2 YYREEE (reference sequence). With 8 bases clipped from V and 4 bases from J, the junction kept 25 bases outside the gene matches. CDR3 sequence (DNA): TGTGCCAGTTATTCCCCCTTAGTCGCGGGAGGGCCCCTCAGATACAATGAGCAGTTCTTC. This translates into CASYSPLVAGGPLRYNEQFF.

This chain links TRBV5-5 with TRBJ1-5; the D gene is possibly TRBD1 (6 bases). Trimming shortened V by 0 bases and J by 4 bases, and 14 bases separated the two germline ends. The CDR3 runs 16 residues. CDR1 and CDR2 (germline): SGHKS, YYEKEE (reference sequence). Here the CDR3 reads CASSLASGQRNQPQHF. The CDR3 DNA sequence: TGTGCCAGCAGCTTGGCCTCAGGACAGCGAAATCAGCCCCAGCATTTT.

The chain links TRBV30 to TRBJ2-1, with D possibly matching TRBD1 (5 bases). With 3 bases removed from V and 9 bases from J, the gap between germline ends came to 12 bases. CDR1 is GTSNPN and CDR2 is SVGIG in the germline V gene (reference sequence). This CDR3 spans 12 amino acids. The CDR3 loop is CAWRNPRGEQFF. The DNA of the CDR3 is TGTGCCTGGAGGAATCCTAGGGGTGAGCAGTTCTTC. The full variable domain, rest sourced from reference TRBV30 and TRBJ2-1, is SQTIHQWPATLVQPVGSPLSLECTVEGTSNPNLYWYRQAAGRGLQLLFYSVGIGQISSEVPQNLSASRPQDRQFILSSKKLLLSDSGFYLCAWRNPRGEQFFGPGTRLTVL.

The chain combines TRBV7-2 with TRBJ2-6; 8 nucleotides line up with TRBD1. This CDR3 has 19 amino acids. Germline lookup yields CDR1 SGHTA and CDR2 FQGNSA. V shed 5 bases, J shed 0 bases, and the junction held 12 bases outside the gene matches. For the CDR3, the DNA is TGTGCCAGCAGCACTCGTCCCGGGACAGGTTTCTCTGGGGCCAACGTCCTGACTTTC. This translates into CASSTRPGTGFSGANVLTF.

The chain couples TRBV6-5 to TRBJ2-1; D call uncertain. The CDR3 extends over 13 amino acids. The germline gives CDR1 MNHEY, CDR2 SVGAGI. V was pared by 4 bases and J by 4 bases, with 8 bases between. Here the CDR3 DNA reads TGTGCCAGCAGTTCTAGATCATACAATGAGCAGTTCTTC. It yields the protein CASSSRSYNEQFF.

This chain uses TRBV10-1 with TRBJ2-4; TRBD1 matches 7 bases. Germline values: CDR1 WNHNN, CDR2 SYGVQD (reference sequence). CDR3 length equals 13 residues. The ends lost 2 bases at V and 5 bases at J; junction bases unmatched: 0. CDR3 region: CASSETGENIQYF. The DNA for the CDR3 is TGCGCCAGCAGTGAGACAGGGGAAAACATTCAGTACTTC.

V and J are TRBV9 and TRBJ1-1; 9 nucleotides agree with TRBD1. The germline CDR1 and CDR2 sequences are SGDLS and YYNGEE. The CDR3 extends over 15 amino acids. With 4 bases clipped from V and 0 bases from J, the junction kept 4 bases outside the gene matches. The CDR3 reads CASSPGTGMNTEAFF. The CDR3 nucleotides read TGTGCCAGCAGCCCCGGGACAGGGATGAACACTGAAGCTTTCTTT.